This section outlines one TCR beta chain sequence together with its context. What this receptor recognizes is not known. Base qualities are missing; no much larger clone stands one base away. The cohort consisted of fewer than 700 healthy bone marrow donors. At the time of sampling, every cohort member was nominally healthy, though immune exposures that went unrecorded were likely present. The donor tested CMV seropositive, placing the donor among the 290 or so seropositive members of the cohort. A peripheral blood sample was collected from each donor, and TCR beta sequencing was performed on peripheral blood mononuclear cells. Genomic DNA extraction from the blood cell samples was performed with the Qiagen DNeasy Blood Extraction Kit. V ends up 5 bases short and J 3 bases short, with an unmatched junction base count of 4. The CDR3 contains 14 residues, cysteine and phenylalanine counted. The read is trimmed to its CDR3 DNA, 42 bases read in frame from base 1. The germline V gene yields MNHNS for CDR1 and SASEGT for CDR2.

The library relied on the immunoSEQ multiplex PCR assay. For the multiplex PCR, a mixture combining 60 forward primers for TCR Vbeta segments and 13 reverse primers for TCR Jbeta segments was used. Amplification of the CDR3 region of rearranged TCR beta genes was performed with a multiplex PCR assay on genomic DNA. On the Illumina HiSeq System, the amplified TCR beta libraries were sequenced as 87-base-pair reads. As for the authors' bioinformatics: A later analysis tallied about 77 million unique TCR beta chains across the approximately 670 repertoires, and around 10 million of those chains were shared by two or more donors. To remove PCR and sequencing errors, raw reads were error-corrected and collapsed into unique sequences using a nearest-neighbor algorithm that merged closely related sequences. Alignment of CDR3 sequences to IMGT reference sequences was used to assign V, D and J gene segments. For a sequence to be retained, at least a six-nucleotide match to both a V gene segment and a J gene segment was required. Rearrangements were classified as productive when the CDR3 lacked stop codons and remained in frame with V and J, and all other rearrangements were classified as non-productive. CDR3 was defined according to IMGT convention as the region running from the second conserved V-encoded cysteine to the conserved J-encoded phenylalanine. Sequences without an unambiguous match to a single V gene segment were excluded from the earlier analysis of a few hundred of the donors. An earlier analysis of several hundred of the donors called V segments functional above 56.7% productive rearrangements and segregating when the between-donor standard deviation exceeded 5%. A statistical classification framework was built for diagnosing cytomegalovirus status from the catalog of TCR beta chain sequences. V and J gene assignment, in a later analysis, came from comparing TCR nucleotide sequences with IMGT/GENE-DB human TR gene sequences. The TCRdist pipeline was used in a later analysis to assign CDR3 sequences and most-parsimonious VDJ recombination scenarios. A later analysis defined each TCR beta chain by its CDR3 amino acid sequence plus V-gene family, and excluded reads lacking a unique V-gene family. To address suspected cross-contamination and a sequencing artifact, a later analysis removed over 500 highly shared, low-generation-probability nucleotide sequences. For each public chain, a later analysis derived a clonal expansion index from normalized ranks of inferred template counts within each repertoire. Generation probabilities in a later analysis came from a VDJ recombination model fitted to out-of-frame rearrangements, and those results were checked against IGoR. In a later analysis, TCR-TCR, TCR-HLA and TCR-CMV co-occurrence was scored with hypergeometric tests, and a repertoire-size bias correction was applied to TCR pairs. To estimate false discovery rates, a later analysis permuted the HLA or CMV assignments 20 times. In a later analysis, co-occurring TCRs were grouped using DBSCAN, and TCRdist sequence similarity was added for clustering within HLA-allele-positive subsets. Co-occurrence clustering excluded repertoires with fewer than 30,000 or more than 120,000 public chains, plus five with anomalous nucleotide sharing. Drawn from immuneACCESS, this table holds only the in-frame rearrangements with V and J called that TCRdb kept. Clones are partly lost; checked studies trace under half to an unresolved V gene and leave the rest unexplained. V and J calls and clone size are those listed in that table; D and trimming were worked out from the DNA. This sample gives about 190,000 clones in total; 74% of them show up just once. 2.5% to 3.5% of the sample rests with the top ten.

The sample is drawn from a study of cytomegalovirus exposure and HLA in healthy donors (TCRdb year 2017). Regarding the research as a whole: According to an earlier analysis of a few hundred of the donors, 150 million to 200 million T cells yielded roughly 100 million unique TCR beta sequences and around 280 Gb of sequence data. Approximately 310 gigabases of sequencing data and approximately 85 million unique TCR sequences were included in an early release covering around 600 HLA-typed donors. Of the 398 genotyped donors, 81% fell in the genetic ancestry cluster associated with self-reported Caucasian donors. The study aimed to test whether cataloging public T cell receptors could reveal signatures of past pathogen exposure. The study used immunosequencing to profile the T cell repertoires of some 600 subjects and linked those repertoires to cytomegalovirus serostatus. Along with the roughly 670-subject first cohort, a separate validation cohort of about 110 different subjects was used. To predict cytomegalovirus infection status, the study combined high-throughput TCR immunosequencing, statistical association of individual TCRs with disease status, and machine learning. A later analysis re-examined previously published TCR beta repertoires from about 700 donors and added high-resolution HLA genotyping to investigate patterns of TCR occurrence. Rather than using new phenotypic data, the later analysis identified candidate immune exposures from TCR beta sequences and from how often those sequences occurred across donors. In an earlier analysis of roughly 580 of the donors, high-throughput TCR beta sequencing was used to judge whether each TCR beta V gene segment behaved as functional or pseudogenic. Donor age, sex, ethnicity and CMV serostatus were compiled alongside the repertoire data. In a later genetic analysis, genome-wide SNP genotypes for about three fifths of the roughly 670 donors were used, and that subset was treated as a discovery cohort. Every repertoire in the discovery cohort had been generated on one and the same sequencing platform. HLA typing included class I and class II loci at four-digit resolution. The number of typed donors differed by locus: roughly 620-630 for A, B, C, DRB1 and DQB1; some 500 for DQA1; over 600 for DPA1; and 450 to 480 for DPB1. A few DR-DQ haplotypes were treated as single units for association and clustering because of strong linkage in the cohort. Among 398 genotyped donors of the cohort, an average of about 240,000 unique TCR beta nucleotide sequences were sequenced per donor, around 20% of them non-productive.

Broad study findings and their caveats: In a later analysis, 15,000 to 20,000 TCR beta sequences were associated with specific HLA alleles at a false discovery rate of 0.05. Some IMGT-functional V segments, including TRBV6-2 and TRBV6-3, could not be told apart with the 87-base-pair reads, so those segments were excluded. For the cohort, immune exposure information was limited to CMV serostatus. Correlated functional status among segregating V segments might be attributable to linkage disequilibrium, but an unknown experimental factor could not be ruled out. Assigning TCR associations to individual alleles was difficult when HLA alleles, especially DR and DQ, strongly co-occurred. Broadly in line with IMGT annotations, most TCR beta V segments showed up in productive rearrangements about 87% or about 30% of the time in an earlier analysis of several hundred of the donors. A later analysis found that TCR association rates varied across HLA loci, with DRB1 alleles showing the most associated TCRs and HLA-C alleles the fewest. In both the original and validation cohorts, the classifier was reported to diagnose cytomegalovirus status with high specificity and sensitivity. It was suggested by the authors that the approach could potentially be generalized to other disease states and immunological phenotypes. While some public TCRs were present in many individuals, most TCR sequences turned up only very rarely across donors. According to a later genetic analysis, donors in an Asian-associated ancestry cluster had fewer N-insertions in productive TCRs than the roughly 700-donor mean. A cluster of highly shared sequence variants was judged likely to be a technical artifact of the sequencing pipeline. About 17 rarely observed V segments, including chromosome 9 orphons, were excluded from the earlier analysis of several hundred of the donors because counts were too low. V-gene and J-gene trimming of TCR beta chains was associated with a missense DCLRE1C variant in a later genetic analysis, and the association was replicated in an independent cohort. In this cohort, only TCR beta chains were sequenced, and detectable features were limited by the absence of alpha or paired-chain data. Because HLA typing was missing for some donors at each locus, association tests included only the typed subset. In the study, about 150 TCR beta chains were listed as associated with cytomegalovirus. According to a later analysis, most CMV-associated TCR beta chains appeared to be HLA-restricted, and the HLA associations seemed to be driven largely by CMV exposure. The presence/absence analyses assumed that sequencing depth was roughly uniform across donors, and that assumption may not be true. A further reported finding was that TCR beta sequences accurately predicted the HLA-A and HLA-B alleles for most subjects in the first cohort. In a later analysis, HLA-associated TCR beta chains showed more clonal expansion and lower generation probabilities than non-associated chains that were equally common. In vitro tests confirmed that three of the cytomegalovirus-associated TCR beta chains recognize cytomegalovirus antigens. According to a later analysis, parvovirus B19, influenza, CMV and Epstein-Barr virus appeared linked to several top co-occurrence clusters.

The TCR sequence derives from a woman under 40 in good health and CMV-seropositive. The sequencing input was PBMCs. The chain joins TRBV6-1 to TRBJ2-7, with 10 bases in between that match TRBD2. In nucleotides, the sequence is TGTGCCAGCAGTTCGGGGACTAGCGTCTACGAGCAGTACTTC. Its coded protein is CASSSGTSVYEQYF.